The next 14 T cell receptor beta chains were all read from a single sample in a study of shared clonotypes between healthy human individuals. Clones were sequenced by immunoSEQ multiplex PCR, and TCRdb holds only the in-frame ones, with some missing. The data show about 1.5 million clones, with roughly 96% seen just once and approximately 1.2% held by the top ten. Sequenced material: naive CD4+ T cells sorted from blood. Subset described: CD45RA+ positively selected. These receptors all stem from a man aged 25-45 years in good health.

This chain joins TRBV21-1 and TRBJ2-1; TRBD2, the table's D call, lacks a check against the DNA. TRBV21-1 is recorded as a pseudogene. The CDR3 has 16 residues. CDR3 protein: CASSKVRLAGANEQFF. CDR3 DNA: TGTGCCAGCAGCAAAGTGCGACTAGCGGGAGCAAATGAGCAGTTCTTC.

The chain uses TRBV5-4 and TRBJ2-1; 8 positions match TRBD2. CDR1 and CDR2 (germline): SGHNT, YYREEE (reference sequence). The CDR3 is 15 residues long. Trimming at V came to 2 bases and at J to 8 bases, leaving 9 bases not matched to a gene. CDR3 DNA sequence: TGTGCCAGCAGCTTAGCGGGAGTAGGACACTATGAGCAGTTCTTC. Translating it yields CASSLAGVGHYEQFF.

The rearrangement uses TRBV2 and TRBJ1-5, with D tentatively TRBD1 (5 bases). The CDR3 is made up of 14 amino acids. Trimming removed 6 bases from V and 3 bases from J, with 12 bases in between. Per germline, CDR1 SNHLY and CDR2 FYNNEI. CDR3 sequence reads: CASSPDSFNQPQHF. CDR3 DNA sequence: TGTGCCAGCAGCCCCGACAGCTTCAATCAGCCCCAGCATTTT.

The genes are TRBV10-3 and TRBJ2-2; possibly TRBD2 for D (6 bases). V lost 3 bases, J lost 6 bases, and 14 bases lay in between. Germline V gene lookup returns CDR1 ENHRY and CDR2 SYGVKD. The CDR3 is 15 amino acids. The CDR3 region is CAISDYPREAGELFF. The CDR3 DNA is TGTGCCATCAGTGACTACCCGCGGGAAGCCGGGGAGCTGTTTTTT.

V and J are TRBV2 and TRBJ2-1; the D gene is possibly TRBD2 (5 bases). Trimming pared 5 bases from V and 9 bases from J, leaving 20 bases between. This CDR3 spans 15 amino acids. Germline V gene sequence: CDR1 SNHLY, CDR2 FYNNEI. The CDR3 region is CASSLLEIRYAEQFF. DNA for the CDR3: TGTGCCAGCAGTCTACTAGAAATTCGGTATGCTGAGCAGTTCTTC.

The rearrangement links TRBV10-3 to TRBJ2-7; D gene ambiguous. V lost 2 bases, J lost 6 bases, and 8 bases lay in between. The germline V gene encodes CDR1 ENHRY and CDR2 SYGVKD. The CDR3 spans 12 residues. The CDR3 bases are TGTGCCATCAGTGAGAGAAGGGTCGAGCAGTACTTC. Translation gives CAISERRVEQYF.

J is TRBJ2-5 and V is TRBV6-5, with D possibly TRBD1 on 6 matching bases. This CDR3 region has 11 residues. CDR1 is MNHEY and CDR2 is SVGAGI in the germline V gene. Trimming removed 5 bases at V and 12 bases at J, with 13 bases between. For the CDR3, the DNA is TGTGCCAGCAGTCCCGGGGCAGGGGAGTACTTC. It yields the protein CASSPGAGEYF.

V is TRBV27 and J is TRBJ1-1; a weak D match, TRBD1 (6 bases). The CDR3 sequence is 16 residues long. Germline lookup yields CDR1 MNHEY and CDR2 SMNVEV (reference sequence). V was trimmed by 1 base and J by 2 bases, leaving 14 bases between them. The CDR3 here is CASSLLGGLSNTEAFF. In DNA form, the CDR3 reads TGTGCCAGCAGTTTATTAGGGGGGCTAAGTAACACTGAAGCTTTCTTT.

The chain uses TRBV25-1 and TRBJ1-1; unclear D gene. Trimming removed 7 bases at V and 4 bases at J, with 13 bases between. The V gene's germline CDR1 is MGHDK and CDR2 SYGVNS. The CDR3 runs to 13 residues. This CDR3 is CASTTGWSTEAFF. DNA for the CDR3: TGTGCCAGCACCACCGGATGGAGCACTGAAGCTTTCTTT.

This clone was recorded only once. The chain uses TRBV6-1 and TRBJ1-2; D not resolved. Trimming pared 7 bases from V and 2 bases from J, leaving 5 bases between. The CDR3 totals 11 residues. Germline lookup yields CDR1 MNHNS and CDR2 SASEGT. CDR3 residues: CASMQNYGYTF. In DNA form, the CDR3 reads TGTGCCAGCATGCAGAACTATGGCTACACCTTC.

V gene TRBV10-3 combines with J gene TRBJ2-5; unclear D gene. Germline loops: CDR1 ENHRY, CDR2 SYGVKD. Between the trimmed V and J ends, which lost 0 bases and 5 bases, there was a span of 10 bases. This CDR3 is 14 amino acids long. The CDR3 coding sequence is TGTGCCATCAGTGAGTCTGACTTCCGGGAGACCCAGTACTTC. Amino acids: CAISESDFRETQYF.

V gene TRBV15 combines with J gene TRBJ2-3; D not certain. Trimming pared 0 bases from V and 2 bases from J, leaving 24 bases between. CDR3 length: 20 amino acids. Germline loops: CDR1 LNHNV, CDR2 YYDKDF (reference sequence). The CDR3 nucleotides read TGTGCCACCAGCAGAGACAAAGTTTCTACCGGGCTTATCATCACAGATACGCAGTATTTT. Its translation: CATSRDKVSTGLIITDTQYF.

V usage is TRBV28 and J usage is TRBJ2-1, with 7 nucleotides matching TRBD2. V trimming: 3 bases; J trimming: 8 bases; junction bases outside the gene matches: 7. CDR1 MDHEN and CDR2 SYDVKM come from the germline V gene. The CDR3 loop spans 14 amino acids. The CDR3 DNA sequence: TGTGCCAGCAGTTTCAGCCGGGAGGTCGATGAGCAGTTCTTC. Amino acid sequence: CASSFSREVDEQFF.

This clone has a handful of counts. The chain recombines TRBV7-8 with TRBJ2-1, with 10 bases fitting TRBD2. CDR1 and CDR2 (germline): SGHVS, FQNEAQ. The CDR3 extends over 14 amino acids. The V gene end was trimmed by 5 bases and the J gene end by 10 bases; junction bases not matched to a gene: 8. Here the CDR3 DNA reads TGTGCCAGCAGCCCCCCGGGACTAGCGTTAGAGCAGTTCTTC. This gives the protein CASSPPGLALEQFF.